This T cell receptor (beta chain) was obtained from a study of blood T cell repertoires in COVID-19. Study information: Both acute and convalescent COVID-19 samples were obtained from the United States, Italy and Spain. Nucleic acid was either cDNA or gDNA, and it came from T cells, B-cell-depleted T cells, or PBMCs.

Authors' methods: Counts of nucleated cells, estimated from reference gene primer amplification, were obtained. Clones were read by immunoSEQ multiplex PCR, and TCRdb kept only the in-frame ones, dropping some. The V and J calls and the clone size are those of that table, but D and trimming were determined from the DNA. The sample includes roughly 24,000 clones, around 94% seen only once; the top ten take around 8.6%. This clonotype originated in a human donor in a cohort sampled during active COVID-19. The sequenced sample was peripheral blood.

CDR3 in amino acids: CASSAFQGSYGYTF. The CDR3 nucleotides read TGTGCCAGCAGCGCATTTCAGGGGAGCTATGGCTACACCTTC. The chain is built from TRBV3-1 (or the pseudogene TRBV3-2) and TRBJ1-2; D is possibly TRBD1 (6 bases). This CDR3 spans 14 amino acids. V was shortened by 5 bases and J by 4 bases, with 14 bases between the two germline ends. Germline V gives CDR1 LGHDT, CDR2 YNNKEL (reference sequence).